Listed below are T cell receptor beta chains from one sample, sequenced in a study of CD8 T cells in ankylosing spondylitis. TCRdb itself ran the 5' RACE reads through MiXCR, one entry per CDR3 protein. The data contain about 800,000 distinct CDR3 sequences, about 11% of them singletons. Sequencing input: blood, either unsorted or a sorted T cell fraction (not recorded which). The receptors stem from a male donor with ankylosing spondylitis. Both conserved end residues are part of each CDR3. The D gene is left open where the match is weak. Rows give clone size only sometimes, using once, few, many, or a class for an expanded clone.

V,J,D,size,CDR3,DNA
TRBV7-2,TRBJ2-7,-,few,CASSPRGGRRVSEQYF,TGTGCCAGCAGTCCAAGGGGGGGGCGCCGAGTCAGCGAGCAGTACTTC
TRBV25-1,TRBJ1-2,TRBD1,many,CATTDRGNYGYTF,TGTGCCACCACGGACAGGGGAAATTATGGCTACACCTTC
TRBV6-6,TRBJ1-5,-,few,CASSSRYQPQHF,TGTGCCAGCAGTTCCCGATACCAGCCCCAGCATTTT
TRBV6-5,TRBJ2-7,-,few,CASSSDVTYEQYF,TGTGCCAGCAGTTCCGACGTTACCTACGAGCAGTACTTC
TRBV5-1,TRBJ2-7,TRBD2,few,CASSLGSSGAYEQYF,TGCGCCAGCAGCCTTGGTTCTAGCGGCGCCTACGAGCAGTACTTC
TRBV5-6,TRBJ2-4,TRBD1,-,CASSLKGAENIQYF,TGTGCCAGCAGCTTGAAGGGGGCGGAAAACATTCAGTACTTC
TRBV12-3/TRBV12-4,TRBJ2-5,-,-,CASSTAGAGLETQYF,TGTGCCAGCAGCACGGCGGGCGCGGGGCTGGAGACCCAGTACTTC
TRBV10-3,TRBJ2-7,TRBD1,-,CAISGTGQESYEQYF,TGTGCCATCAGTGGAACGGGACAGGAAAGTTACGAGCAGTACTTC
TRBV5-5,TRBJ2-2,TRBD2,-,CASSLQGLAGFGTGELFF,TGTGCCAGCAGTTTACAGGGACTAGCGGGTTTTGGGACCGGGGAGCTGTTTTTT
TRBV7-2,TRBJ1-2,TRBD1,-,CASSLMGQAPGYTF,TGTGCCAGCAGCTTAATGGGACAGGCTCCTGGCTACACCTTC
TRBV20-1,TRBJ2-7,-,-,CSAPPGLGGVWQQYF,TGCAGTGCTCCACCGGGACTGGGGGGTGTTTGGCAGCAGTACTTC
TRBV7-9,TRBJ2-7,-,-,CASSLVPASSYEQYF,TGTGCCAGCAGCTTAGTCCCGGCCTCCTCCTACGAGCAGTACTTC
TRBV2,TRBJ1-2,-,-,CASTFTNYGYTF,TGTGCCAGCACCTTTACTAACTATGGCTACACCTTC
TRBV10-3,TRBJ2-1,TRBD1,-,CAIRRETGDEQFF,TGTGCCATCAGAAGAGAAACAGGGGATGAGCAGTTCTTC
TRBV30,TRBJ2-1,-,-,CAWRPFGNEQFF,TGTGCCTGGAGACCGTTCGGGAATGAGCAGTTCTTC
TRBV7-2,TRBJ1-2,-,few,CASSLTGLANYGYTF,TGTGCCAGCAGCTTGACAGGCCTTGCCAACTATGGCTACACCTTC
TRBV6-1,TRBJ2-7,TRBD2,many,CASRRALAGATYEQYF,TGTGCCAGCAGACGCGCCCTAGCGGGGGCGACCTACGAGCAGTACTTC
TRBV4-3,TRBJ1-2,-,few,CASSQGLRDWHGYTF,TGCGCCAGCAGCCAAGGGCTCAGGGATTGGCATGGCTACACCTTC
TRBV4-2,TRBJ2-2,TRBD2,many,CASSQETSGSVGELFF,TGTGCCAGCAGCCAAGAAACTAGCGGGAGTGTCGGGGAGCTGTTTTTT
TRBV6-1,TRBJ2-1,-,few,CASGMSSYNEQFF,TGTGCCAGCGGGATGAGCTCCTACAATGAGCAGTTCTTC
TRBV4-1,TRBJ2-3,TRBD2,few,CASSQHGLAGSADTQYF,TGCGCCAGCAGCCAACATGGACTAGCGGGATCAGCAGATACGCAGTATTTT
TRBV7-2,TRBJ1-6,-,-,CASSLMPGNSPLHF,TGTGCCAGCAGCTTAATGCCAGGCAATTCACCCCTCCACTTT
TRBV12-3/TRBV12-4,TRBJ1-1,TRBD1,many,CASSLRPRTGLEAFF,TGTGCCAGCAGTCTAAGGCCCCGGACAGGGCTCGAAGCTTTCTTT
TRBV4-3,TRBJ1-2,-,-,CASSQDRGNGYTF,TGCGCCAGCAGCCAAGATCGGGGGAATGGCTACACCTTC
TRBV28,TRBJ2-1,-,-,CEARGPDSYNEQFF,TGTGAGGCTCGAGGGCCGGACTCCTACAATGAGCAGTTCTTC
TRBV20-1,TRBJ2-7,-,few,CSAARLSSYEQYF,TGCAGTGCGGCAAGACTGAGCTCCTACGAGCAGTACTTC
TRBV29-1,TRBJ2-5,-,few,CSGLPPQETQYF,TGCAGCGGACTACCGCCTCAGGAGACCCAGTACTTC
TRBV7-6,TRBJ2-1,TRBD1,-,CASSTRQGRSNEQFF,TGTGCCAGCAGCACCCGACAGGGCCGCTCCAATGAGCAGTTCTTC
TRBV29-1,TRBJ1-1,-,many,CSVEDWNTEAFF,TGCAGCGTTGAAGATTGGAACACTGAAGCTTTCTTT
TRBV20-1,TRBJ2-2,-,few,CSASNREVTGELFF,TGCAGTGCTAGTAACAGGGAGGTCACCGGGGAGCTGTTTTTT
TRBV6-2/TRBV6-3,TRBJ2-3,-,few,CASSYSSAGLTDTQYF,TGTGCCAGCAGTTACTCTTCAGCGGGCCTCACAGATACGCAGTATTTT
TRBV6-7,TRBJ2-3,TRBD1,-,CASSYLATGPSTDTQYF,TGTGCCAGCAGTTACTTGGCGACAGGGCCTAGCACAGATACGCAGTATTTT
TRBV9,TRBJ2-3,-,-,CASSVATVGRSGTDTQYF,TGTGCCAGCAGCGTAGCTACCGTCGGCCGGTCTGGCACAGATACGCAGTATTTT
TRBV7-2,TRBJ2-2,-,-,CASNQWSTGELFF,TGTGCCAGCAACCAGTGGAGCACCGGGGAGCTGTTTTTT
TRBV5-1,TRBJ1-5,TRBD1,many,CASSQGQNQPQHF,TGCGCCAGCAGCCAGGGACAGAATCAGCCCCAGCATTTT
TRBV7-2,TRBJ2-4,-,few,CASSFNRELAKNIQYF,TGTGCCAGCAGCTTCAACAGGGAATTAGCCAAAAACATTCAGTACTTC
TRBV6-5,TRBJ1-2,-,few,CASSYSRGVKYGYTF,TGTGCCAGCAGTTACTCACGGGGAGTAAAGTATGGCTACACCTTC
TRBV28,TRBJ2-7,TRBD2,few,CASSTEGLAVSYEQYF,TGTGCCAGCAGTACCGAAGGACTAGCGGTAAGCTACGAGCAGTACTTC
TRBV7-2,TRBJ1-2,-,-,CASSLRDGGAGGYTF,TGTGCCAGCAGCTTAAGGGACGGGGGCGCGGGTGGCTACACCTTC
TRBV20-1,TRBJ2-3,TRBD1,-,CSARDSRQGVTQYF,TGCAGTGCTCGTGACTCCCGCCAGGGGGTTACGCAGTATTTT
TRBV5-1,TRBJ2-5,TRBD2,few,CASSFSGTAGETQYF,TGCGCCAGCAGCTTTAGCGGGACTGCGGGAGAGACCCAGTACTTC
TRBV4-3,TRBJ2-2,TRBD1,few,CASSQNRQGANTGELFF,TGCGCCAGCAGCCAAAACAGACAGGGCGCGAACACCGGGGAGCTGTTTTTT
TRBV7-9,TRBJ1-2,-,-,CASSLRQPSVYGYTF,TGTGCCAGCAGCTTACGACAGCCGAGTGTCTATGGCTACACCTTC
TRBV20-1,TRBJ1-1,-,many,CSARDWRKMNTEAFF,TGCAGTGCTAGAGATTGGCGGAAAATGAACACTGAAGCTTTCTTT
TRBV9,TRBJ1-2,-,few,CASSRWNSGLSGGGYTF,TGTGCCAGCAGCCGCTGGAACTCAGGGCTATCGGGCGGCGGCTACACCTTC
TRBV6-1,TRBJ2-7,-,few,CASRPRNLYEQYF,TGTGCCAGCAGGCCCCGGAACTTGTACGAGCAGTACTTC
TRBV7-2,TRBJ2-1,-,-,CASSLVAVYNEQFF,TGTGCCAGCAGCTTAGTTGCAGTTTACAATGAGCAGTTCTTC
TRBV10-3,TRBJ1-4,TRBD1,few,CAIGTGEAEKLFF,TGTGCCATCGGGACAGGGGAAGCTGAAAAACTGTTTTTT
TRBV5-1,TRBJ2-1,-,-,CASSLLGLSNEQFF,TGCGCCAGCAGCTTGCTGGGACTTTCCAATGAGCAGTTCTTC
TRBV7-3,TRBJ2-2,-,-,CASSFGPPLANTGELFF,TGTGCCAGCAGCTTCGGGCCCCCTTTAGCGAACACCGGGGAGCTGTTTTTT
TRBV6-5,TRBJ2-1,TRBD1,-,CASSHIQGARVNEQFF,TGTGCCAGCAGTCACATACAGGGGGCGCGAGTCAATGAGCAGTTCTTC
TRBV20-1,TRBJ2-3,-,-,CSARTSPDTQYF,TGCAGTGCTAGGACTAGTCCAGATACGCAGTATTTT